This T cell receptor (beta chain) emerged from a study of a mutant IDH1 vaccine in newly diagnosed glioma. Study background: The vaccination schedule gave patients eight doses in weeks 1, 3, 5, 7, 11, 15, 19 and 23. Treated patients had a mean age of 40.4 years and a sex split that was roughly 60% male and approximately 40% female. Those enrolled had earlier been treated with radiotherapy, temozolomide, or both, mostly both.

Some clones are missing from TCRdb's copy, which holds only in-frame ones; the method was immunoSEQ multiplex PCR. The sample includes 75,000 to 85,000 clones, over 75% of them seen just once. Notes on this clone: Its cognate antigen is unknown.

Time point here: week 5, during vaccination. A 20-mer mutant IDH1 peptide at 300 ug was injected subcutaneously with topical imiquimod. The sequence came from a woman aged 45-65 years with glioma. Sequencing used PBMCs, obtained from a glioma patient whose treatment included an IDH1 peptide vaccine.

DNA of the CDR3: TGTGCCAGCAGCCCACGTAGCGGGACCTACAATGAGCAGTTCTTC. Its translation: CASSPRSGTYNEQFF. The V gene is TRBV7-3, the J gene TRBJ2-1; TRBD2 agrees at 8 bases. V shed 5 bases, J shed 2 bases, and the junction held 5 bases outside the gene matches. Germline V gene sequence: CDR1 SGHTA, CDR2 FQGTGA. This CDR3 region has 15 residues.